This T cell receptor (beta chain) was sequenced for a study of cytomegalovirus exposure and HLA in healthy donors. The CDR3 is 14 residues long. Germline V lookup: CDR1 KGHSH, CDR2 LQKENI. V was pared by 3 bases and J by 7 bases, with 15 bases between. This clone came up a few times. The PCR ran on 60 Vbeta and 13 Jbeta primers. The assay was immunoSEQ multiplex PCR, and TCRdb's table has in-frame clones only and misses some. This table has roughly 180,000 clones, around 82% appearing once. The sequence came from a male donor in good health and CMV-seronegative. The rearrangement uses TRBV18 and TRBJ1-2; D remains unclear. The source material was PBMCs. The CDR3: CASSPPAVLSGYTF. In DNA form, the CDR3 reads TGTGCCAGCTCACCCCCAGCGGTGCTATCTGGCTACACCTTC. The variable domain in full, completed from reference TRBV18 and TRBJ1-2, reads NAGVMQNPRHLVRRRGQEARLRCSPMKGHSHVYWYRQLPEEGLKFMVYLQKENIIDESGMPKERFSAEFPKEGPSILRIQQVVRGDSAAYFCASSPPAVLSGYTFGSGTRLTVV.